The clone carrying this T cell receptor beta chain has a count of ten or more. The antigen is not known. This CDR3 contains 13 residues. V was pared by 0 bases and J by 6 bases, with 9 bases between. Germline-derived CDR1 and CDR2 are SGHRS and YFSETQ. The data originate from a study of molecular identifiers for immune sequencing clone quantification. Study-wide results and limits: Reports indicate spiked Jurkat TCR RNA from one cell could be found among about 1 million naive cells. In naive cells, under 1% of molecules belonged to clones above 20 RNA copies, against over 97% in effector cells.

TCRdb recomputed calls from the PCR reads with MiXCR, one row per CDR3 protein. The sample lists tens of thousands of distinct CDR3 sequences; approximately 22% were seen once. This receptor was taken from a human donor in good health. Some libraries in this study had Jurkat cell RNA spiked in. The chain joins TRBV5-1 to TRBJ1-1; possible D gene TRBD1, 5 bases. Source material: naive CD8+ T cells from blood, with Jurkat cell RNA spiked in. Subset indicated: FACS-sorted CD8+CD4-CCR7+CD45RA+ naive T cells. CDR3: CASSLEGSAEAFF. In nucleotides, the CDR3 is TGCGCCAGCAGCTTGGAGGGGTCGGCTGAAGCTTTCTTT.